The 10 T cell receptor beta chains below come from one sample, sequenced in a study of tumor T cells in aggressive B-cell lymphoma. Assay used: immunoSEQ multiplex PCR; TCRdb lists only in-frame clones, some missing. This table has 3,500 to 4,000 clones, about 94% appearing once. The material sequenced was tumor tissue. These receptors all stem from an adult with diffuse large B cell lymphoma.

The chain links TRBV27 to TRBJ2-7; 8 bases fit TRBD1. Germline loops: CDR1 MNHEY, CDR2 SMNVEV (reference sequence). V gave up 8 bases and J gave up 5 bases; unmatched junction bases: 14. The CDR3 totals 15 residues. Here the CDR3 DNA reads TGTGCCAGCTCACTCTCGACAGGGGTGAGGGACGAGCAGTACTTC. This codes for CASSLSTGVRDEQYF.

This clone has a handful of counts. The CDR3 nucleotides are TGTGCCAGTAGTCCCGGACAGGGGATCACTGAAGCTTTCTTT. Its protein is CASSPGQGITEAFF. The chain uses TRBV19 and TRBJ1-1, with TRBD1 matching 9 bases. CDR3 size: 14 residues. Germline CDR1 and CDR2: LNHDA and SQIVND (reference sequence). V lost 5 bases, J lost 4 bases, and 5 bases stayed unmatched.

The chain links TRBV15 to TRBJ1-2, with D possibly TRBD1 on 5 matching bases. CDR3 length: 15 residues. Germline values: CDR1 LNHNV, CDR2 YYDKDF (reference sequence). V was shortened by 3 bases and J by 7 bases, with 18 bases between the two germline ends. This chain's CDR3 is CATSSRGGTSIGYTF. The CDR3, as DNA: TGTGCCACCAGCAGCCGGGGGGGGACCTCCATTGGCTACACCTTC.

The chain employs TRBV5-1 and TRBJ2-3, with D tentatively TRBD2 (7 bases). The CDR3 is 13 residues long. Deletions cut 3 bases from V and 4 bases from J, with 9 bases between. Germline V gene data show CDR1 as SGHRS and CDR2 as YFSETQ. CDR3 sequence reads: CASSSGGPDTQYF. The CDR3 nucleotides are TGCGCCAGCAGCTCGGGGGGCCCAGATACGCAGTATTTT. Filled out from reference TRBV5-1 and TRBJ2-3, the complete variable domain reads KAGVTQTPRYLIKTRGQQVTLSCSPISGHRSVSWYQQTPGQGLQFLFEYFSETQRNKGNFPGRFSGRQFSNSRSEMNVSTLELGDSALYLCASSSGGPDTQYFGPGTRLTVL.

The V gene is TRBV29-1, the J gene TRBJ1-6; TRBD1 might be the D (6 bases). There are 13 residues in the CDR3. The germline V gene encodes CDR1 SQVTM and CDR2 ANQGSEA. Trimming cost V 6 bases and J 7 bases, with 13 bases left between them. Here the CDR3 reads CSVGEGGNSPLHF. As DNA, the CDR3 is TGCAGCGTCGGGGAGGGGGGGAATTCACCCCTCCACTTT.

The count of this clone is one. The rearrangement joins TRBV6-6 to TRBJ2-3; D gene ambiguous. Germline V lookup: CDR1 MNHNY, CDR2 SVGAGI (reference sequence). The ends were cut back, 6 bases at V and 0 bases at J, with 7 bases in the middle. This CDR3 comprises 13 residues. CDR3 amino acids: CASRHTSTDTQYF. In DNA, the CDR3 is TGTGCCAGCAGACATACCAGCACAGATACGCAGTATTTT.

The chain links TRBV27 to TRBJ2-1; 13 bases are shared with TRBD2. J gave up 7 bases and V 3 bases, and 9 bases lay outside the gene matches. Germline CDR1 and CDR2: MNHEY and SMNVEV (reference sequence). The CDR3 sequence is 17 residues long. CDR3 region: CASSFPRTSGSSNEQFF. The CDR3 DNA is TGTGCCAGCAGTTTTCCGCGGACTAGCGGGAGCTCGAATGAGCAGTTCTTC.

The V call is TRBV28, the J call TRBJ1-4; the D gene is possibly TRBD1 (6 bases). The V gene lost 8 bases and the J gene lost 7 bases, with 14 bases spanning the gap. Germline V gene sequence: CDR1 MDHEN, CDR2 SYDVKM. The CDR3 has 13 amino acids. In DNA form, the CDR3 reads TGTGCCAGCCGTACAGGGAAAGGTGAAAAACTGTTTTTT. It yields the protein CASRTGKGEKLFF.

This clone occurred a few times. The chain employs TRBV5-1 and TRBJ1-3, with a tentative D call TRBD1 (5 bases). Germline V gene lookup returns CDR1 SGHRS and CDR2 YFSETQ. The CDR3 has 15 residues. Deletions cut 0 bases from V and 4 bases from J, with 11 bases between. Here the CDR3 reads CASSLARALGNTIYF. The CDR3 region has the DNA TGCGCCAGCAGCTTGGCCAGGGCCTTGGGAAACACCATATATTTT.

The CDR3 nucleotides are TGTGCCAGCAGCCAAACCTTACGGGATTTCCCCTACGAGCAGTACTTC. Encoded protein: CASSQTLRDFPYEQYF. The rearrangement uses TRBV14 and TRBJ2-7, with D possibly matching TRBD2 (5 bases). Germline values: CDR1 SGHDN, CDR2 FVKESK. V was trimmed by 2 bases and J by 2 bases, leaving 16 bases between them. There are 16 residues in the CDR3.